One and the same sample provided the 17 T cell receptor beta chains below, sequenced in a study of blood T cells in healthy people across ages. With a J-beta primer mix and a sample-barcoded 5' primer, a second PCR ran about 7 to 11 cycles. Each CDR3 protein is one row after TCRdb ran MiXCR on the 5' RACE reads. The sample lists roughly 550,000 distinct CDR3 sequences, nearly 25% seen once, with 8.5% to 9.5% in the top ten. In addition, the sample was reused for a study of T cells of mothers and their children.

The specimen was blood. The receptors stem from a boy younger than 18 in good health.

The chain employs TRBV12-3 or TRBV12-4 and TRBJ2-1; TRBD2 aligns across 9 bases. The CDR3 consists of 16 residues. V was clipped by 8 bases and J by 0 bases; unmatched bases: 8. CDR3 nucleotide sequence: TGTGCCAGCGGGCGGGGGGGATCGAGCTCCTACAATGAGCAGTTCTTC. This codes for CASGRGGSSSYNEQFF.

This rearrangement joins TRBV7-9 to TRBJ1-5, with 10 bases that match TRBD1. CDR1 and CDR2 from the germline V gene are SEHNR and FQNEAQ (reference sequence). With V trimmed by 4 bases and J by 2 bases, 2 bases remained unmatched. The CDR3 length is 15 residues. CDR3: CASSWTGGGNQPQHF. CDR3 bases: TGTGCCAGCAGCTGGACAGGGGGTGGCAATCAGCCCCAGCATTTT.

J is TRBJ1-6 and V is TRBV6-1, with D perhaps matching TRBD1 (6 bases). V was shortened by 7 bases and J by 0 bases, with 16 bases between the two germline ends. CDR1 MNHNS and CDR2 SASEGT come from the germline V gene. This CDR3 comprises 17 residues. The CDR3 reads CASTLRPGASYNSPLHF. The DNA for the CDR3 is TGTGCCAGCACCCTCCGCCCAGGGGCCTCCTATAATTCACCCCTCCACTTT.

This sequence joins TRBV4-2 and TRBJ2-5; D perhaps matches TRBD2 (6 bases). Germline CDR1 reads LGHNA; CDR2 reads YNFKEQ. Between the trimmed V and J ends, which lost 0 bases and 0 bases, there was a span of 14 bases. This CDR3 spans 17 amino acids. This CDR3 reads CASSQDSGLAYQETQYF. CDR3 DNA: TGTGCCAGCAGCCAAGATAGTGGGCTAGCGTACCAAGAGACCCAGTACTTC.

This clonotype has only a few counts. The chain employs TRBV5-6 and TRBJ2-1, with D unresolved. V dropped 4 bases and J dropped 4 bases, with 12 bases sitting between them. CDR3 length equals 14 residues. In germline, CDR1 is SGHDT, CDR2 YYEEEE. CDR3 sequence reads: CASSLPSRYNEQFF. The CDR3 DNA reads as TGTGCCAGCAGCCTGCCATCGCGGTACAATGAGCAGTTCTTC.

In its sample, this clonotype was seen many times. This chain connects TRBV7-8 to TRBJ2-1; D possibly uses TRBD1 or TRBD2 (6 bases each). The CDR3 has 13 residues. Germline V CDR1 and CDR2: SGHVS, FQNEAQ. Trimming pared 5 bases from V and 4 bases from J, leaving 9 bases between. The CDR3 is CASSAGQYNEQFF. The CDR3 DNA sequence: TGTGCCAGCAGCGCGGGACAATACAATGAGCAGTTCTTC. The full variable domain, completed using reference TRBV7-8 and TRBJ2-1, is GAGVSQSPRYKVAKRGQDVALRCDPISGHVSLFWYQQALGQGPEFLTYFQNEAQLDKSGLPSDRFFAERPEGSVSTLKIQRTQQEDSAVYLCASSAGQYNEQFFGPGTRLTVL.

The rearrangement uses TRBV7-9 and TRBJ2-5; 8 bases are a match to TRBD1. The J call may not be correct, given that the DNA end is closer to TRBJ2-1. The CDR3 is 15 residues long. Germline V CDR1 and CDR2: SEHNR, FQNEAQ (reference sequence). The CDR3 sequence: CASSLGTGEGNEQFF. In nucleotides, the CDR3 is TGTGCCAGCAGCTTGGGGACAGGCGAGGGCAATGAGCAGTTCTTC.

This clonotype was detected ten times or more. The rearrangement uses TRBV20-1 and TRBJ2-5; 10 bases are a match to TRBD2. The J call may be incorrect, as the DNA end agrees better with TRBJ2-7. The CDR3 sequence is 15 residues long. Germline V gene data show CDR1 as DFQATT and CDR2 as SNEGSKA (reference sequence). The chain's CDR3 is CSARDRLAGPYEQYF. The CDR3 DNA reads as TGCAGTGCTAGAGACCGACTAGCGGGCCCCTACGAGCAGTACTTC.

The chain combines TRBV29-1 with TRBJ2-1, with D tentatively TRBD2 (6 bases). The CDR3 loop spans 13 amino acids. Germline V gene lookup returns CDR1 SQVTM and CDR2 ANQGSEA. The ends were cut back, 3 bases at V and 3 bases at J, with 9 bases in the middle. This chain's CDR3 is CSVEGLNYNEQFF. The DNA of the CDR3 is TGCAGCGTTGAGGGACTGAACTACAATGAGCAGTTCTTC.

The chain recombines TRBV18 with TRBJ2-5; D gene uncertain. Germline V lookup: CDR1 KGHSH, CDR2 LQKENI. Trimming left V 2 bases short and J 5 bases short, with 15 bases between. CDR3 size: 15 residues. CDR3: CASSPAGFLYETQYF. CDR3 coding DNA: TGTGCCAGCTCACCAGCCGGGTTCCTATACGAGACCCAGTACTTC.

This clonotype has a handful of counts. This rearrangement joins TRBV20-1 to TRBJ2-3, with 9 bases that match TRBD1. Looked up from germline, CDR1 is DFQATT and CDR2 is SNEGSKA (reference sequence). With 6 bases clipped from V and 6 bases from J, the junction kept 10 bases outside the gene matches. The CDR3 loop spans 14 amino acids. The CDR3: CSAGGTGMGDTQYF. In DNA, the CDR3 is TGCAGTGCGGGGGGGACAGGGATGGGTGATACGCAGTATTTT.

The chain combines TRBV20-1 with TRBJ1-4; maybe TRBD1 (5 bases). CDR3 length: 12 residues. Trimming stripped 5 bases from V and 7 bases from J, with 11 bases between. Germline V gene lookup returns CDR1 DFQATT and CDR2 SNEGSKA (reference sequence). In DNA form, the CDR3 reads TGCAGTGCTGCAGGGTTTACTGAAAAACTGTTTTTT. This gives the protein CSAAGFTEKLFF.

In DNA, the CDR3 is TGCAGCGTTGAAGAACTTGCCGAGCAGTACTTC. Translating gives CSVEELAEQYF. The chain carries TRBV29-1 and TRBJ2-7; unclear D gene. Germline V gene sequence: CDR1 SQVTM, CDR2 ANQGSEA. This CDR3 is 11 amino acids long. V was clipped by 0 bases and J by 6 bases, with 6 bases between them.

The V gene is TRBV7-9, the J gene TRBJ2-7; a possible D gene is TRBD2 (5 bases). Trimming left V 2 bases short and J 6 bases short, with 14 bases between. Germline loops: CDR1 SEHNR, CDR2 FQNEAQ (reference sequence). CDR3 length: 14 residues. CDR3 residues: CASSLTLGAVEQYF. CDR3 in DNA: TGTGCCAGCAGCTTAACACTGGGAGCAGTCGAGCAGTACTTC.

About this clonotype: Mismatch with germline at one junction end may stem from a read error. The chain employs TRBV6-1 and TRBJ2-7; the match to TRBD1 covers 8 bases. Germline CDR1 reads MNHNS; CDR2 reads SASEGT. The CDR3 has 15 amino acids. The CDR3 nucleotides read TGTGCCAGCGGTGAACCGGACAGGGCGGCCCACGAGCAGTACTTC. It yields the protein CASGEPDRAAHEQYF.

This clonotype was observed a few times. Germline and junction disagree at one end, which may indicate a read error. The chain recombines TRBV7-7 with TRBJ2-5, with 8 bases aligning to TRBD2. Germline CDR1 and CDR2: SSHAT and FNYEAQ (reference sequence). The CDR3 is 16 amino acids. CDR3 sequence reads: CASSPLGSGAEETQYF. The CDR3 nucleotides read TGTGCTAGCAGCCCACTGGGTAGCGGGGCGGAAGAGACCCAGTACTTC.

The rearrangement links TRBV7-9 to TRBJ2-3; the match to TRBD2 covers 8 bases. V gave up 4 bases and J gave up 5 bases; unmatched junction bases: 5. CDR1 is SEHNR, CDR2 FQNEAQ, per germline (reference sequence). The CDR3 sequence is 14 residues long. The DNA for the CDR3 is TGTGCCAGCAGCTGGGCGGGGGGCCTAGATACGCAGTATTTT. Protein sequence: CASSWAGGLDTQYF.